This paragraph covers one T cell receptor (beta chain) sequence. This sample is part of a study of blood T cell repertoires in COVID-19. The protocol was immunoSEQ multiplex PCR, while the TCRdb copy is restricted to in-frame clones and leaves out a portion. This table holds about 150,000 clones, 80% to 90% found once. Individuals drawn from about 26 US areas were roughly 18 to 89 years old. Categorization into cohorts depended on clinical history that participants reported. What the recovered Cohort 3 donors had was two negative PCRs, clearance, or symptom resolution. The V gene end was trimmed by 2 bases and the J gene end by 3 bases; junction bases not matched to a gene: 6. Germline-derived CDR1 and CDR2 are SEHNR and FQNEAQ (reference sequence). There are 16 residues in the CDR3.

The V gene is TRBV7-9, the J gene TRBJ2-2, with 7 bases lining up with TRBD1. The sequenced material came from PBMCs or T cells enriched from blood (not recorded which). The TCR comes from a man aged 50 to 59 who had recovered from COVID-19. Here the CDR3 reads CASSLRWDSDTGELFF. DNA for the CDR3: TGTGCCAGCAGCTTACGATGGGACAGTGACACCGGGGAGCTGTTTTTT. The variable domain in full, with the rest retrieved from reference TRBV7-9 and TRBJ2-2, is DTGVSQNPRHKITKRGQNVTFRCDPISEHNRLYWYRQTLGQGPEFLTYFQNEAQLEKSRLLSDRFSAERPKGSFSTLEIQRTEQGDSAMYLCASSLRWDSDTGELFFGEGSRLTVL.